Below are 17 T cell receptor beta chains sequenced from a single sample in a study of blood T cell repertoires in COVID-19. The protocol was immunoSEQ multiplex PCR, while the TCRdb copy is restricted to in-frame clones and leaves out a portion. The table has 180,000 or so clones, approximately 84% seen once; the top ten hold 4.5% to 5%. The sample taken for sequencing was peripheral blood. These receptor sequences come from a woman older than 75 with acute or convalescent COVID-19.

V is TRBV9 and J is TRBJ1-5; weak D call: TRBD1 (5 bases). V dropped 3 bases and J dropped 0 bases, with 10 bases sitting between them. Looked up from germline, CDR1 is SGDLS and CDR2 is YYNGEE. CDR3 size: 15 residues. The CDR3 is CASSGEGYSNQPQHF. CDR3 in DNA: TGTGCCAGCAGCGGGGAGGGGTATAGCAATCAGCCCCAGCATTTT.

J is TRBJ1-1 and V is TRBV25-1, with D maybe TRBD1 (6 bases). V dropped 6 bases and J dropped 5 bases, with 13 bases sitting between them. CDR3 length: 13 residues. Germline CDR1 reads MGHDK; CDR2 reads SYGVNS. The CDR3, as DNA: TGTGCCAGCAGGACCCTGGGACAAACTGAAGCTTTCTTT. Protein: CASRTLGQTEAFF.

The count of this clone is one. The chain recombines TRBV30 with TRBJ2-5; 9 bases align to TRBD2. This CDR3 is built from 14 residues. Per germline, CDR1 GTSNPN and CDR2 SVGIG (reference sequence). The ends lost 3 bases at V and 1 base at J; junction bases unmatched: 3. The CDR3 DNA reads TGTGCCTGGAGGGGACTAGCAGTCCAAGAGACCCAGTACTTC. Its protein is CAWRGLAVQETQYF. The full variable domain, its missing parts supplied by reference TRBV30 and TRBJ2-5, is SQTIHQWPATLVQPVGSPLSLECTVEGTSNPNLYWYRQAAGRGLQLLFYSVGIGQISSEVPQNLSASRPQDRQFILSSKKLLLSDSGFYLCAWRGLAVQETQYFGPGTRLLVL.

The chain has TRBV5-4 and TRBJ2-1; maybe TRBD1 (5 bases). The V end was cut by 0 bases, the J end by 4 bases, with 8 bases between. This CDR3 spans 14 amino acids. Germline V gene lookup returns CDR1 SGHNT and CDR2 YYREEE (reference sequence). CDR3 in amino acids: CASSLEAGYNEQFF. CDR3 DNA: TGTGCCAGCAGCTTGGAGGCAGGGTACAATGAGCAGTTCTTC. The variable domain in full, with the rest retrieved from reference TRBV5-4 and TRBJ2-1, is ETGVTQSPTHLIKTRGQQVTLRCSSQSGHNTVSWYQQALGQGPQFIFQYYREEENGRGNFPPRFSGLQFPNYSSELNVNALELDDSALYLCASSLEAGYNEQFFGPGTRLTVL.

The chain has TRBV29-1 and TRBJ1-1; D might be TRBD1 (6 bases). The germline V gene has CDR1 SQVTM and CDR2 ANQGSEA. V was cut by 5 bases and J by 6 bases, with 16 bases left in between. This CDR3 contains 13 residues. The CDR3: CSVFPDSWAEAFF. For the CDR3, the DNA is TGCAGCGTTTTCCCGGACAGCTGGGCTGAAGCTTTCTTT.

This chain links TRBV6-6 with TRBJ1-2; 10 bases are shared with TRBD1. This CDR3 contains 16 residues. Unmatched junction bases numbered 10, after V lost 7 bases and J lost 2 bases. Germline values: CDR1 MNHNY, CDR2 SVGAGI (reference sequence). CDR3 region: CASKSAPGQGNYGYTF. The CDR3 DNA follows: TGTGCCAGCAAAAGCGCCCCGGGACAGGGGAACTATGGCTACACCTTC.

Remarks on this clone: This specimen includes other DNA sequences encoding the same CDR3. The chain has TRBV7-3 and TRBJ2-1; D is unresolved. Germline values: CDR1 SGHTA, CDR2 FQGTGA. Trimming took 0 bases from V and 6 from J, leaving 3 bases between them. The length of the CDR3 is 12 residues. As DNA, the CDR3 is TGTGCCAGCAGCTTAACTAGCAATGAGCAGTTCTTC. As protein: CASSLTSNEQFF. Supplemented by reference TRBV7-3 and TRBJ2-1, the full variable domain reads GAGVSQTPSNKVTEKGKYVELRCDPISGHTALYWYRQSLGQGPEFLIYFQGTGAADDSGLPNDRFFAVRPEGSVSTLKIQRTERGDSAVYLCASSLTSNEQFFGPGTRLTVL.

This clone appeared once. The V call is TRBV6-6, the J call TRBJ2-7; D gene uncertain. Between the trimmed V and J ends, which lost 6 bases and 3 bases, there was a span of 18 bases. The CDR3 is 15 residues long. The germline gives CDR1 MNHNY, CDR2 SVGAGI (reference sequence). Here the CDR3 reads CASSSLSGRVYEQYF. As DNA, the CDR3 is TGTGCCAGCAGCTCCCTTAGTGGGCGCGTCTACGAGCAGTACTTC.

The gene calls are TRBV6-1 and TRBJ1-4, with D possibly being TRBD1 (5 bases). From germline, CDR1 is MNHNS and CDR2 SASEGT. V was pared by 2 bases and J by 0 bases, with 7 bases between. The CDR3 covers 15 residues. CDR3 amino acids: CASSERTSTNEKLFF. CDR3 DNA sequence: TGTGCCAGCAGTGAAAGGACATCAACTAATGAAAAACTGTTTTTT.

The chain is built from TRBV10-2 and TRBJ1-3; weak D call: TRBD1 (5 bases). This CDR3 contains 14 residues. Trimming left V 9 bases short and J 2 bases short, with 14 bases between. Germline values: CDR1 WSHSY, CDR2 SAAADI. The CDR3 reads CASLDGGAGNTIYF. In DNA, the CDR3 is TGCGCCAGTCTAGATGGAGGGGCTGGAAACACCATATATTTT.

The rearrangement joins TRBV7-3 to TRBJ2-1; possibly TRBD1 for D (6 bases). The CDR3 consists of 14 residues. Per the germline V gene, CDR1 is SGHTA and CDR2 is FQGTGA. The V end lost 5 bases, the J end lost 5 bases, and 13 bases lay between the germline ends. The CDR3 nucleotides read TGTGCCAGCAGCCCCGGACAGTTCCACAATGAGCAGTTCTTC. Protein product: CASSPGQFHNEQFF.

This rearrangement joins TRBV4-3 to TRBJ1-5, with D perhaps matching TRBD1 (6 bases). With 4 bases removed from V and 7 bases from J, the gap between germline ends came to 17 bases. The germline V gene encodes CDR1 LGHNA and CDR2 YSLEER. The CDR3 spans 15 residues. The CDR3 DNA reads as TGCGCCAGCAGCCTCAACGCACAGGGCGGGCAGCCCCAGCATTTT. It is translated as CASSLNAQGGQPQHF.

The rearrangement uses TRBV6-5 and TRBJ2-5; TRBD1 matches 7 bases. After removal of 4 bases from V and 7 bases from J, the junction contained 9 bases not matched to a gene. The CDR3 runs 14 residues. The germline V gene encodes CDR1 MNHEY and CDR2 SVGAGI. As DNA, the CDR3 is TGTGCCAGCAGTTGGGACAGAGTGATTGGGACCCAGTACTTC. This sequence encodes CASSWDRVIGTQYF.

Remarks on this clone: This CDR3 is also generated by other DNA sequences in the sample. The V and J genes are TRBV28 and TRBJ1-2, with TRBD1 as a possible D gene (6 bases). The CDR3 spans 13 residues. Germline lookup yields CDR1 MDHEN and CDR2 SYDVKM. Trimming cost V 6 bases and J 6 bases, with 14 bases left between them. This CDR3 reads CASRRTGFHGYTF. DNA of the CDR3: TGTGCCAGCAGGAGAACAGGGTTCCATGGCTACACCTTC.

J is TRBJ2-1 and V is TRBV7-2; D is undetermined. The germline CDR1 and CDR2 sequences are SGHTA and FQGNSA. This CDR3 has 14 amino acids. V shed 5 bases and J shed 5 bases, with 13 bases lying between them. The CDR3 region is CASSPAGYDNEQFF. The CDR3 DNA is TGTGCCAGCAGCCCCGCAGGTTACGACAATGAGCAGTTCTTC. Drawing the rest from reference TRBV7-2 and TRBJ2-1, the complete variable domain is GAGVSQSPSNKVTEKGKDVELRCDPISGHTALYWYRQSLGQGLEFLIYFQGNSAPDKSGLPSDRFSAERTGGSVSTLTIQRTQQEDSAVYLCASSPAGYDNEQFFGPGTRLTVL.

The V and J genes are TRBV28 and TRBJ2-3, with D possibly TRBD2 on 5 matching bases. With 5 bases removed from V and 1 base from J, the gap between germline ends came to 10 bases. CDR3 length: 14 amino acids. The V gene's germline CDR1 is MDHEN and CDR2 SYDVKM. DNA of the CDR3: TGTGCCAGCAGTAAGATTAGCGGCACAGATACGCAGTATTTT. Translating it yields CASSKISGTDTQYF.

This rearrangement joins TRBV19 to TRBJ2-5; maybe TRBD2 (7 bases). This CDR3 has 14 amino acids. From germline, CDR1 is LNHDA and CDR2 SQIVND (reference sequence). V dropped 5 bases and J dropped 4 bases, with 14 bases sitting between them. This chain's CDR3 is CASSPWGGGETQYF. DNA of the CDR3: TGTGCCAGTAGTCCCTGGGGGGGCGGAGAGACCCAGTACTTC. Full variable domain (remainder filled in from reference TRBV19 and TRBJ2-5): DGGITQSPKYLFRKEGQNVTLSCEQNLNHDAMYWYRQDPGQGLRLIYYSQIVNDFQKGDIAEGYSVSREKKESFPLTVTSAQKNPTAFYLCASSPWGGGETQYFGPGTRLLVL.